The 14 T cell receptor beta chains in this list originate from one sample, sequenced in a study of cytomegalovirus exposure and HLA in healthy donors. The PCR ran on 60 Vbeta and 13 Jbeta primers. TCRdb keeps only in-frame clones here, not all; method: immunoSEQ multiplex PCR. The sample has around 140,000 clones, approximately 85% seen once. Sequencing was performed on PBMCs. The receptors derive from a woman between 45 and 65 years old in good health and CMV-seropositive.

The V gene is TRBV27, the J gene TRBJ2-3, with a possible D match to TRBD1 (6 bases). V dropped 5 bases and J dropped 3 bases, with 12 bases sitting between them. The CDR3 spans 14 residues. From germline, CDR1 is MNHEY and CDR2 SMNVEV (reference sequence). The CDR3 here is CASSPLQGTDTQYF. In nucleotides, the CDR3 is TGTGCCAGCAGTCCCCTACAGGGAACAGATACGCAGTATTTT.

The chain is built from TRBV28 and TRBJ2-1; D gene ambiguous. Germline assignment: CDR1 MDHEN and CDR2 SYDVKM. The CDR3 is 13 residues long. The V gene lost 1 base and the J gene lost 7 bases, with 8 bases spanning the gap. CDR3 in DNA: TGTGCCAGCAGTTTATTGATGAGAAATGAGCAGTTCTTC. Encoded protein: CASSLLMRNEQFF.

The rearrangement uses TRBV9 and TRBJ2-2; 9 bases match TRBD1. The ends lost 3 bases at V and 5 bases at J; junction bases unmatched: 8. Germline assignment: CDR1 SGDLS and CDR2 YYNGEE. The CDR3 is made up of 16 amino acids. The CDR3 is CASSAYRGLGTGELFF. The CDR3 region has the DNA TGTGCCAGCAGCGCCTACAGGGGGCTCGGGACCGGGGAGCTGTTTTTT.

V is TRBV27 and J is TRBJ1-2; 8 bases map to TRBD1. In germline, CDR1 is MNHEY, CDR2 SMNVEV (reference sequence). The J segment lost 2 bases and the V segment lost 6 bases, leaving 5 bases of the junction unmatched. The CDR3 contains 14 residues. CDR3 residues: CASRQNRGNYGYTF. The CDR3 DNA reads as TGTGCCAGCAGACAAAACAGGGGGAACTATGGCTACACCTTC.

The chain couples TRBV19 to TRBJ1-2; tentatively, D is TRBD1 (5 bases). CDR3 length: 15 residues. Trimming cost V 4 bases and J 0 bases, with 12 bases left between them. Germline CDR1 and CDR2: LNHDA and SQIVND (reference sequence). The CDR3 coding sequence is TGTGCCAGTAGTAGAGCGACAGTCACTAACTATGGCTACACCTTC. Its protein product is CASSRATVTNYGYTF.

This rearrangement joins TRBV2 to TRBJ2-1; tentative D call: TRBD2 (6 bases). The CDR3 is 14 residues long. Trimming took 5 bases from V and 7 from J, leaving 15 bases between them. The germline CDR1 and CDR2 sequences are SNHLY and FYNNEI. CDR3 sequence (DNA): TGTGCCAGCAGTTTGGAGGTAGCGGAAAATGAGCAGTTCTTC. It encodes CASSLEVAENEQFF.

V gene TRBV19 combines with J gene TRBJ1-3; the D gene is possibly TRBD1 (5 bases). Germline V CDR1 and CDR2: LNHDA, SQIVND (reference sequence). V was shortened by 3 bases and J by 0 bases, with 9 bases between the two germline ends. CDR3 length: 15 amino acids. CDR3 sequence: CASSMTAISGNTIYF. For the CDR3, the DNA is TGTGCCAGTAGTATGACAGCTATCTCTGGAAACACCATATATTTT.

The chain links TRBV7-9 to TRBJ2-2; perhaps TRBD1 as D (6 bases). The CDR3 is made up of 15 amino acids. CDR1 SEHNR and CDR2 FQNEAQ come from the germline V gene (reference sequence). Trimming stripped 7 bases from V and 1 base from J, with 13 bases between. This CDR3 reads CASKGGGWNTGELFF. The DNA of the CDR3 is TGTGCCAGCAAAGGGGGTGGCTGGAACACCGGGGAGCTGTTTTTT.

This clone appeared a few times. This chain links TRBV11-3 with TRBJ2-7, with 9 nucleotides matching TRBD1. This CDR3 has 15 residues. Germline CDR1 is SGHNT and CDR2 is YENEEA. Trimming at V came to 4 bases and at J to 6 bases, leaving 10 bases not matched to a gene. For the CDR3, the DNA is TGTGCCAGCAGCTCCGGCCCGGGACAGGGATCCGAGCAGTACTTC. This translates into CASSSGPGQGSEQYF.

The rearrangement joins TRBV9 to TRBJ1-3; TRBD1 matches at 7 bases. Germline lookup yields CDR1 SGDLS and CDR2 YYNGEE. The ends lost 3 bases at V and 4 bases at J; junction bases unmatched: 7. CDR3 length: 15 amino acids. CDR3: CASSAGGQAGNTIYF. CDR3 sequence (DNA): TGTGCCAGCAGCGCCGGAGGACAGGCGGGAAACACCATATATTTT.

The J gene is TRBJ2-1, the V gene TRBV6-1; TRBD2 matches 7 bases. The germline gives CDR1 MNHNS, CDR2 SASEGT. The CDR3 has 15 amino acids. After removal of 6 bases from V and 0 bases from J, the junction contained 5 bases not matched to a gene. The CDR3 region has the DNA TGTGCCAGCAGGCTAGCGGAGAGCTCCTACAATGAGCAGTTCTTC. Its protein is CASRLAESSYNEQFF.

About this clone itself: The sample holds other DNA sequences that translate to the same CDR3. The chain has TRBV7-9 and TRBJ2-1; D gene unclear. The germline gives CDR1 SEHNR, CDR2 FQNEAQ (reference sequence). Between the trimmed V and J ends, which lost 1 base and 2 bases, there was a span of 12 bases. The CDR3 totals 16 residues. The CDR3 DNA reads TGTGCCAGCAGCTTAGGACTTCCAACTACCTACAATGAGCAGTTCTTC. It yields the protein CASSLGLPTTYNEQFF.

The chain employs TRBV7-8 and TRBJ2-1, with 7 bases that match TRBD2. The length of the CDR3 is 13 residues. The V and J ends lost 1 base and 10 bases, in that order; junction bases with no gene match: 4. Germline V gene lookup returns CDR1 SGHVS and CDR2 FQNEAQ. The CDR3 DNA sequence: TGTGCCAGCAGCTTAGGCAGGGACTACGAGCAGTTCTTC. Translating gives CASSLGRDYEQFF.

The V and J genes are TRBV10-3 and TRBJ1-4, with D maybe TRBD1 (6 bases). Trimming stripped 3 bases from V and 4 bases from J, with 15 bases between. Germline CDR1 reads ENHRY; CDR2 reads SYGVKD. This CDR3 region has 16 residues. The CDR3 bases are TGTGCCATCAGTGATTCGGGGGGGCAGGTTAATGAAAAACTGTTTTTT. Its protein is CAISDSGGQVNEKLFF.